A selection of T cell receptor beta chains follows, all from one sample in a study of blood T cell repertoires in COVID-19. The table came from immunoSEQ multiplex PCR; TCRdb's copy has only in-frame clones and leaves some out. This sample has some 41,000 clones; 70% to 90% occur once, and the top ten carry around 5.2%. The specimen sequenced was peripheral blood. These receptor sequences come from a man between 35 and 55 years old with active COVID-19. Each CDR3 is given with its conserved first and last residue. A D gene is named only where the DNA matches it firmly. Clone sizes are given selectively: once, few, many, or a class where the clone is expanded.

j_call clone_size d_call v_call cdr3_aa cdr3_nt
TRBJ2-1 NA NA TRBV11-3 CASSLGVSAMVDNEQFF TGTGCCAGCAGCTTAGGAGTGTCAGCGATGGTGGACAATGAGCAGTTCTTC
TRBJ2-1 NA NA TRBV15 CATKQGPGDNEQFF TGTGCCACCAAGCAGGGGCCAGGGGACAATGAGCAGTTCTTC
TRBJ2-1 NA TRBD2 TRBV10-3 CATRGTSGDFSYNEQFF TGTGCCACCCGAGGGACTAGCGGCGACTTCTCCTACAATGAGCAGTTCTTC
TRBJ2-1 medium-sized TRBD1 TRBV2 CASSRAPGQGAEQFF TGTGCCAGCAGTAGGGCTCCGGGACAGGGGGCCGAGCAGTTCTTC
TRBJ2-7 NA NA TRBV10-3 CATETRDTSYEQYF TGTGCCACCGAGACCCGGGACACGAGCTACGAGCAGTACTTC
TRBJ2-7 once TRBD2 TRBV10-3 CAISDPGLEVYEQYF TGTGCCATCAGTGATCCGGGACTAGAGGTCTACGAGCAGTACTTC
TRBJ1-2 NA TRBD1 TRBV24-1 CATSDYDRGYGYTF TGTGCCACCAGTGACTATGACAGGGGGTATGGCTACACCTTC
TRBJ2-3 NA NA TRBV29-1 CSVDRPAGADTQYF TGCAGCGTTGATCGCCCGGCAGGGGCAGATACGCAGTATTTT
TRBJ2-5 NA NA TRBV5-1 CASSPRDSGETQYF TGCGCCAGCAGTCCCAGAGACAGTGGAGAGACCCAGTACTTC
TRBJ2-2 NA TRBD2 TRBV6-1 CASSERLAGDYTGELFF TGTGCCAGCAGTGAACGTCTAGCGGGAGATTACACCGGGGAGCTGTTTTTT
TRBJ2-5 NA NA TRBV6-2/TRBV6-3 CASSASRGETQYF TGTGCCAGCAGCGCCTCTCGGGGAGAGACCCAGTACTTC
TRBJ1-2 NA NA TRBV7-2 CASSLDWAARYGYTF TGTGCCAGCAGCTTGGACTGGGCGGCCCGCTATGGCTACACCTTC
TRBJ2-2 NA NA TRBV18 CASSPGGNTGELFF TGTGCCAGCTCACCGGGGGGGAACACCGGGGAGCTGTTTTTT
TRBJ2-1 NA TRBD2 TRBV3-1/TRBV3-2 CASSGTSGYNEQFF TGTGCCAGTTCCGGGACTAGCGGCTACAATGAGCAGTTCTTC
TRBJ2-1 NA NA TRBV19 CASSITGGSYNEQFF TGTGCCAGTAGTATCACGGGTGGCTCCTACAATGAGCAGTTCTTC
TRBJ2-3 NA TRBD2 TRBV7-9 CASSWGAGVVDTQYF TGTGCCAGCAGCTGGGGAGCGGGAGTGGTAGATACGCAGTATTTT
TRBJ2-7 NA TRBD1 TRBV5-5 CASSSQGARYEQYF TGTGCCAGCAGCTCACAGGGGGCAAGGTACGAGCAGTACTTC
TRBJ1-3 NA NA TRBV7-9 CASRGVGVGNTIYF TGTGCCAGCAGAGGTGTAGGAGTTGGAAACACCATATATTTT
TRBJ1-1 NA NA TRBV28 CASSLFGGGTEAFF TGTGCCAGCAGTTTATTCGGGGGGGGAACTGAAGCTTTCTTT
TRBJ1-5 few NA TRBV7-2 CASSLAGLFNQPQHF TGTGCCAGCAGCTTAGCCGGTCTCTTCAATCAGCCCCAGCATTTT